This record looks at one TCR beta chain sequence and its context. This clone occurred once. Its antigen remains unidentified. Nothing much larger sits one base from this clone, and base qualities are not available. This sample is part of a study of cytomegalovirus exposure and HLA in healthy donors (dated by TCRdb to about 2017). Study-wide context: An earlier analysis of several hundred of the donors reported approximately 290 Gb of sequence data and approximately 110 million unique TCR beta sequences from 150 million to 200 million T cells. Of the roughly 400 genotyped donors, roughly 80% fell in the genetic ancestry cluster associated with self-reported Caucasian donors. HLA typing included class I and class II loci at four-digit resolution. Besides the first cohort of 500 to 700 subjects, a separate validation cohort made up of 120 different subjects was used. Alongside the repertoire data, information on donor age, sex, ethnicity and CMV serostatus was compiled. Genome-wide SNP genotypes for about 55% of the roughly 670 donors were used in a later genetic analysis, which treated that subset as a discovery cohort. To predict cytomegalovirus infection status, the study brought together high-throughput TCR immunosequencing, statistical association of individual TCRs with disease status, and machine learning. To study patterns of TCR occurrence, a later analysis re-analyzed previously published TCR beta repertoires from 666 donors and added high-resolution HLA genotyping. About five DR-DQ haplotypes were treated as single units for association and clustering because of strong linkage in the cohort. An early release covering over 500 HLA-typed donors comprised about 300 gigabases of sequencing data and approximately 80 million unique TCR sequences. Every repertoire in the discovery cohort had been generated on one and the same sequencing platform. Rather than using new phenotypic data, the later analysis identified candidate immune exposures from TCR beta sequences and from how often those sequences occurred across donors. The study aimed to test whether signatures of past pathogen exposure could be identified by cataloging public T cell receptors. The study used immunosequencing to profile the T cell repertoires of 666 subjects and linked those repertoires to cytomegalovirus serostatus. Among about 410 genotyped donors of the cohort, an average of roughly 230,000 unique TCR beta nucleotide sequences was sequenced per donor, of which 15% to 20% were non-productive. In an earlier analysis of 500 to 650 of the donors, high-throughput TCR beta sequencing was used to judge whether each TCR beta V gene segment behaved as functional or pseudogenic. The number of donors typed differed by locus, with about 629-640 for A, B, C, DRB1 and DQB1, approximately 500 for DQA1, under 610 for DPA1, and some 440 for DPB1.

In total, around 600 healthy bone marrow donors made up the cohort. At the time of sampling, all cohort members were nominally healthy, though unrecorded immune exposures were likely present. The donor was CMV seronegative and was included in the group of hundreds of seronegative cohort members. Each donor provided a peripheral blood sample, and peripheral blood mononuclear cells were used for TCR beta sequencing. The Qiagen DNeasy Blood Extraction Kit was used to extract genomic DNA from the blood cell samples. The library was made by the immunoSEQ multiplex PCR assay. For the multiplex PCR, a mixture combining 60 forward primers for TCR Vbeta segments and 13 reverse primers for TCR Jbeta segments was used. The CDR3 region of rearranged TCR beta genes was amplified from genomic DNA with a multiplex PCR assay. The Illumina HiSeq System was used to sequence the amplified TCR beta libraries as 87-base-pair reads. The authors' pipeline ran thus. A later analysis counted approximately 74 million unique TCR beta chains across the 670 or so repertoires, and roughly 9.9 million of these chains were shared by at least two donors. A nearest-neighbor algorithm error-corrected the raw reads and collapsed the reads into unique sequences, merging closely related sequences to remove PCR and sequencing errors. CDR3 sequences were aligned to IMGT reference sequences to assign V, D and J gene segments. For a sequence to be retained, a match of at least six nucleotides was required to both a V gene segment and a J gene segment. A rearrangement was called productive if the CDR3 had no stop codons and remained in frame with V and J, and every other rearrangement was called non-productive. Following IMGT convention, CDR3 was defined as the stretch from the second conserved V-encoded cysteine to the conserved J-encoded phenylalanine. The earlier analysis of about 610 of the donors excluded any sequence lacking an unambiguous match to a single V gene segment. In an earlier analysis of almost 600 of the donors, a V segment was called functional when productive rearrangements were above 56.7%, and segregating when the standard deviation between donors exceeded 5%. A statistical classification framework was built to diagnose cytomegalovirus status from the catalog of TCR beta chain sequences. In a later analysis, TCR nucleotide sequences were compared against IMGT/GENE-DB human TR gene sequences so that V and J genes could be assigned. A later analysis assigned CDR3 sequences and most-parsimonious VDJ recombination scenarios with the TCRdist pipeline. In a later analysis, every TCR beta chain was defined by the combination of its CDR3 amino acid sequence and its V-gene family, and reads without a unique V-gene family were dropped. To address suspected cross-contamination and a sequencing artifact, a later analysis removed roughly 580 highly shared, low-generation-probability nucleotide sequences. A later analysis calculated a clonal expansion index for each public chain from normalized within-repertoire ranks of inferred template counts. Generation probabilities in a later analysis came from a VDJ recombination model fitted to out-of-frame rearrangements, and those results were checked against IGoR. Hypergeometric tests were used in a later analysis to score TCR-TCR, TCR-HLA and TCR-CMV co-occurrence, with a repertoire-size bias correction applied to the TCR pairs. A later analysis estimated false discovery rates by permuting HLA or CMV assignments 20 times. In a later analysis, co-occurring TCRs were grouped using DBSCAN, and TCRdist sequence similarity was added for clustering within HLA-allele-positive subsets. For co-occurrence clustering, repertoires with fewer than 30,000 or more than 120,000 public chains were excluded, along with about five repertoires with anomalous nucleotide sharing. TCRdb took over this immuneACCESS table, retaining in-frame rearrangements with V and J assigned. Such tables are incomplete; in checked studies, under half of the missing clones stem from an unresolved V gene, and the remainder is unexplained. D and trimming were read from the DNA, whereas the V and J calls and clone size are those reported in that table. For this sample there are about 110,000 clones; 73% appear just once. The ten largest clones add up to 8.4% of the sample.

Trimming accounts for 4 bases at V and 8 bases at J, while the number of junction bases matched to no gene is 7. There are 14 amino acids in the CDR3, from cysteine to phenylalanine inclusive. Only CDR3 DNA is held: 42 bases, read in frame from base 1. CDR1 is given as SEHNR and CDR2 as FQNEAQ, both from the germline V gene (reference sequence). Broader findings and caveats from the paper: The presence/absence analyses assumed that sequencing depth was roughly uniform across donors, and that assumption may not be true. Compared with the roughly 720-donor mean, donors in an Asian-associated ancestry cluster had fewer N-insertions in productive TCRs, according to a later genetic analysis. Most CMV-associated TCR beta chains appeared to be HLA-restricted in a later analysis, and the HLA associations seemed to be driven largely by CMV exposure. The study gave a list of under 200 TCR beta chains associated with cytomegalovirus. In an earlier analysis of over 550 of the donors, most TCR beta V segments were observed in productive rearrangements about 90% or about 30% of the time, broadly matching IMGT annotations. A few of the identified cytomegalovirus-associated TCR beta chains were confirmed in vitro to be specific for cytomegalovirus antigens. Immune exposure information for the cohort was limited to CMV serostatus. In a later genetic analysis, a missense DCLRE1C variant was associated with V-gene and J-gene trimming of TCR beta chains, and the association was replicated in an independent cohort. Most TCR sequences were observed very rarely across donors, whereas some public TCRs were present in many individuals. Assigning TCR associations to individual alleles was difficult when HLA alleles, especially DR and DQ, strongly co-occurred. Because counts were too low, roughly 18 rarely observed V segments, including chromosome 9 orphons, were left out of the earlier analysis of 500 to 650 of the donors. The cohort was sequenced for TCR beta chains only, and without alpha or paired-chain data the features that could be detected were limited. In a later analysis, the rate of TCR association differed among HLA loci, with DRB1 alleles having the most associated TCRs and HLA-C alleles having the fewest. Because HLA typing was unavailable for some donors at each locus, only the typed subset was used in association tests. A further reported finding was that TCR beta sequences accurately predicted the HLA-A and HLA-B alleles for most subjects in the first cohort. Specific HLA alleles were associated with more than 15,000 TCR beta sequences at a false discovery rate of 0.05 in a later analysis. In a later analysis, HLA-associated TCR beta chains were found to be more clonally expanded and to have lower generation probabilities than equally common non-associated chains. It was suggested by the authors that the approach could potentially be generalized to other disease states and immunological phenotypes. Correlated functional status among segregating V segments might reflect linkage disequilibrium, but an unknown experimental factor could not be ruled out. According to a later analysis, parvovirus B19, influenza, CMV and Epstein-Barr virus appeared linked to several top co-occurrence clusters. The sequencing pipeline was judged likely to have produced a cluster of highly shared sequence variants as a technical artifact. In both the original and validation cohorts, the classifier was reported to diagnose cytomegalovirus status with high specificity and sensitivity. Some IMGT-functional V segments, including TRBV6-2 and TRBV6-3, could not be distinguished by the 87-base-pair reads and were therefore excluded.

The sequenced material came from PBMCs. The rearranged segments are TRBV7-9 and TRBJ2-1, with 8 bases in between that match TRBD1. The origin of this receptor is a man between 35 and 55 years old in good health and CMV-seronegative. The CDR3 protein is CASSSLDRGHEQFF. The DNA sequence follows: TGTGCCAGCAGCTCACTAGACAGGGGTCATGAGCAGTTCTTC.